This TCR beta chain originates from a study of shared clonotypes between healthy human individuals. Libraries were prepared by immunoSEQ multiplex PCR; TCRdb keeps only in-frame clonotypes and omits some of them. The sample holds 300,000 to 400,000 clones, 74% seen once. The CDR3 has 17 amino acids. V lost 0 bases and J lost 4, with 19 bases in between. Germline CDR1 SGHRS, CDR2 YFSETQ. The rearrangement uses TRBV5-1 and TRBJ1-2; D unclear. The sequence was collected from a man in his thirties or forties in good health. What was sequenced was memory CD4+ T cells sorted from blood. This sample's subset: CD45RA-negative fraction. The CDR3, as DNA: TGCGCCAGCAGCTTGGGGACTTTTCAAAGCTCCGGCTATGGCTACACCTTC. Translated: CASSLGTFQSSGYGYTF. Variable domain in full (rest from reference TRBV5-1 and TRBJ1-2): KAGVTQTPRYLIKTRGQQVTLSCSPISGHRSVSWYQQTPGQGLQFLFEYFSETQRNKGNFPGRFSGRQFSNSRSEMNVSTLELGDSALYLCASSLGTFQSSGYGYTFGSGTRLTVV.